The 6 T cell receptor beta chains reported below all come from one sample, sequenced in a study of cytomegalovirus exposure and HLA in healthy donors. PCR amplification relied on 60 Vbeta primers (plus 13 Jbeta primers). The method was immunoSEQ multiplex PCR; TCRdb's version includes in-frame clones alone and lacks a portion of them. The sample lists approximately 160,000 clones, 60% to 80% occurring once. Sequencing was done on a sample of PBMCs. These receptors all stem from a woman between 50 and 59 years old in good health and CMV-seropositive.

The CDR3 nucleotides read TGTGCCAGCAGCCAAGCATTATCAGGGGGAGACTATGGCTACACCTTC. Translating it yields CASSQALSGGDYGYTF. The V gene is TRBV4-2, the J gene TRBJ1-2; 7 bases match TRBD1. There are 16 residues in the CDR3. CDR1 LGHNA and CDR2 YNFKEQ come from the germline V gene. Trimming removed 1 base from V and 3 bases from J; junction bases left unmatched: 8.

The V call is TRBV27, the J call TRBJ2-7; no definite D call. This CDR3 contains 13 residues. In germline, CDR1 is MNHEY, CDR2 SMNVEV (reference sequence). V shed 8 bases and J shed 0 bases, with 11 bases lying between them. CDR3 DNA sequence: TGTGCCAGCCTCGGTCTCTTCTCCTACGAGCAGTACTTC. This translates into CASLGLFSYEQYF.

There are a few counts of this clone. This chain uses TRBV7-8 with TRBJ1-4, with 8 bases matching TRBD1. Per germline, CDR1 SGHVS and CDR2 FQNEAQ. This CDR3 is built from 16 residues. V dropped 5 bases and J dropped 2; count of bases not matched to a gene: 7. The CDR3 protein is CASSMSRGQTNEKLFF. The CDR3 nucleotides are TGTGCCAGCAGCATGTCCAGGGGGCAGACTAATGAAAAACTGTTTTTT.

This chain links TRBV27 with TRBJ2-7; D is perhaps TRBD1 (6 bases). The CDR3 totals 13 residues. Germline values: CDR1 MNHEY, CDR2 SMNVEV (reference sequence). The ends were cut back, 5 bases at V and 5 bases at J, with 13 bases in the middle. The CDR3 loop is CASSLFTGNEQYF. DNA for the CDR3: TGTGCCAGCAGTCTTTTTACAGGGAACGAGCAGTACTTC.

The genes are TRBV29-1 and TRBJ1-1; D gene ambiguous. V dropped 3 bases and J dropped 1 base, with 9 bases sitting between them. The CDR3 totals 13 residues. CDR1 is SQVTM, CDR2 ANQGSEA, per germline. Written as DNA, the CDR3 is TGCAGCGTTGAGAAACAGCAGAACACTGAAGCTTTCTTT. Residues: CSVEKQQNTEAFF. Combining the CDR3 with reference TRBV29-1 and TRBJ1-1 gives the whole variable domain SAVISQKPSRDICQRGTSLTIQCQVDSQVTMMFWYRQQPGQSLTLIATANQGSEATYESGFVIDKFPISRPNLTFSTLTVSNMSPEDSSIYLCSVEKQQNTEAFFGQGTRLTVV.

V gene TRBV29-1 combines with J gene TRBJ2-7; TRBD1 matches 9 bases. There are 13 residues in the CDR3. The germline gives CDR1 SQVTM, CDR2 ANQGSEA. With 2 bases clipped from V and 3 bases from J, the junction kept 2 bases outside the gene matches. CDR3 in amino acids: CSVETGQGYEQYF. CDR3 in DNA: TGCAGCGTTGAAACGGGACAGGGCTACGAGCAGTACTTC.